The subject of this entry is one T cell receptor (beta chain). Its antigen target is currently unknown. No much larger clone exists at a distance of one base, and base qualities are not known. The record originates from a study of blood T cell repertoires in COVID-19 (dated by TCRdb to the early 2020s). As for the study more broadly: The collaborator samples originated in the United States, Italy and Spain and spanned the acute and convalescent phases of COVID-19. Subjects who had been exposed to COVID-19, were actively infected with it, or had recovered from it provided the deeply sampled blood TCRbeta repertoires that made up the dataset. The sample metadata nearly always contained a de-identified subject ID, COVID-19 status, age in years and sex. The samples were drawn from the first 160 participants of the ongoing ImmuneRACE study and from 950 to 1,500 subjects provided by 6 global collaborators. The material from the prospective study consisted of cDNA or gDNA derived from T cells, B-cell-depleted T cells, or PBMCs. HLA class I and class II types, where available, came from metadata supplied by the sample provider rather than from assay-based typing. A freely available public database, intended as a resource for researchers studying the immune response to SARS-CoV-2, is where the repertoires were released. On the study overall, not on this receptor specifically: Clinical and demographic metadata were provided uncurated, with the amount varying by source and participant.

V is pared back by 2 bases and J by 1 base, with 8 bases lying between the germline termini. The germline V gene encodes CDR1 MGHDK and CDR2 SYGVNS. The CDR3, from cysteine to phenylalanine, totals 15 residues. CDR3 DNA is the only sequence kept; it has 45 bases, read in frame from the first base. The collaborating institutions used their own protocols to collect whole blood in K2EDTA tubes. For TCRbeta analysis, collaborators shipped samples as frozen whole blood, isolated PBMCs, or DNA extracted from either of those sample types. The immunoSEQ Assay, a bias-controlled multiplex PCR, was used to amplify TCRbeta CDR3 regions from genomic DNA. The source study handled its data this way. The number of nucleated cells in each sample was estimated from the amplification of reference gene primers within the assay. Sequence reads were collapsed and filtered to measure the absolute abundance of every unique TCRbeta CDR3 rearrangement. Productive Simpson clonality was computed per sample as the square root of Simpson's diversity index over productive rearrangements. Sourced from immuneACCESS, this table was stored by TCRdb with only in-frame sequences that have V and J called. A share of the clones is absent; for the studies checked, an unresolved V gene accounts for under half, and the remainder has no known explanation. V and J calls and clone size are copied from that table; D and trimming were computed from the DNA. The sample table lists around 58,000 clones, 90% to 95% of them with a count of one. The ten largest make up around 7.3% of the sample.

Recombination linked TRBV25-1 to TRBJ2-2; the D gene assignment is ambiguous. The sequencing input was peripheral blood. The TCR was taken from a woman aged 55 to 70 with active or convalescent COVID-19. Here is the DNA: TGTGCCAGCAGTGAACTCAACTGGAACACCGGGGAGCTGTTTTTT. The resulting protein is CASSELNWNTGELFF. Outside the CDR3, residues come from the reference TRBV25-1 and TRBJ2-2 proteins, so the full variable domain is: EADIYQTPRYLVIGTGKKITLECSQTMGHDKMYWYQQDPGMELHLIHYSYGVNSTEKGDLSSESTVSRIRTEHFPLTLESARPSHTSQYLCASSELNWNTGELFFGEGSRLTVL.